The 11 T cell receptor beta chains given below trace back to one sample, sequenced in a study of blood T cell repertoires in COVID-19 (dated by TCRdb to about 2020). The library was obtained by the immunoSEQ multiplex PCR assay. Sourced from immuneACCESS, this table was stored by TCRdb with only in-frame sequences that have V and J called. A share of the clones is absent; for the studies checked, an unresolved V gene accounts for under half, and the remainder has no known explanation. In all, the sample holds approximately 13,000 clones, and 73% of those were seen once. The top ten clones comprise roughly a tenth of the sample. Sequencing was done on a sample of peripheral blood. Receptors originate from a man aged 65 to 79 with acute or convalescent COVID-19.

The V call is TRBV29-1, the J call TRBJ2-4, with 12 bases identical to TRBD2. Germline V gives CDR1 SQVTM, CDR2 ANQGSEA. The CDR3 has 17 amino acids. The V and J ends lost 1 base and 6 bases, in that order; junction bases with no gene match: 10. The CDR3 protein is CSVEGGGLAGGLNIQYF. CDR3 bases: TGCAGCGTTGAAGGGGGCGGTCTAGCGGGAGGGCTAAACATTCAGTACTTC.

The CDR3 DNA follows: TGTGCCAGCAGCTTAGCGGGGGCTAGCGGGCTCTTAACCTACGAGCAGTACTTC. Translated: CASSLAGASGLLTYEQYF. The chain recombines TRBV7-8 with TRBJ2-7, with 8 bases matching TRBD2. CDR1 and CDR2 from the germline V gene are SGHVS and FQNEAQ. CDR3 size: 18 residues. V lost 0 bases, J lost 2 bases, and 12 bases stayed unmatched.

The chain is built from TRBV7-9 and TRBJ1-4; D not certain. Trimming pared 5 bases from V and 10 bases from J, leaving 11 bases between. From germline, CDR1 is SEHNR and CDR2 FQNEAQ (reference sequence). There are 12 residues in the CDR3. This CDR3 is CASSDNVGKLFF. As DNA, the CDR3 is TGTGCCAGCAGCGACAATGTGGGAAAACTGTTTTTT.

V gene TRBV5-1 combines with J gene TRBJ2-2; 8 bases match TRBD2. After removal of 1 base from V and 2 bases from J, the junction contained 10 bases not matched to a gene. The V gene's germline CDR1 is SGHRS and CDR2 YFSETQ. The CDR3 sequence is 18 residues long. Here the CDR3 DNA reads TGCGCCAGCAGCTTGTTCGGCAGCGGGGGAGCTAACACCGGGGAGCTGTTTTTT. Translation gives CASSLFGSGGANTGELFF.

V usage is TRBV7-9 and J usage is TRBJ1-6; TRBD1 aligns across 7 bases. V lost 5 bases and J lost 6; bases outside the gene matches: 7. The germline V gene encodes CDR1 SEHNR and CDR2 FQNEAQ (reference sequence). There are 15 residues in the CDR3. The CDR3 DNA follows: TGTGCCAGCAGCCGACCGGGACAGTTTAATTCACCCCTCCACTTT. Its protein is CASSRPGQFNSPLHF.

The chain combines TRBV9 with TRBJ2-7; a weak D match, TRBD2 (5 bases). V lost 4 bases and J lost 5, with 10 bases in between. The CDR3 contains 12 residues. Germline CDR1 SGDLS, CDR2 YYNGEE. CDR3 coding DNA: TGTGCCAGCAGCCCAAACGGGGACGAGCAGTACTTC. Amino acids: CASSPNGDEQYF.

This clone was counted once. V is TRBV3-1 (or the pseudogene TRBV3-2) and J is TRBJ2-1; no definite D call. The CDR3 runs 12 residues. The V end was cut by 1 base, the J end by 7 bases, with 5 bases between. Germline values: CDR1 LGHDT, CDR2 YNNKEL (reference sequence). The CDR3 nucleotides read TGTGCCAGCAGCCAAGTAACTAATGAGCAGTTCTTC. It codes for CASSQVTNEQFF.

This rearrangement joins TRBV6-5 to TRBJ2-6; D uncertain. The germline V and J ends were trimmed by 5 bases and 0 bases, with 8 bases remaining between them. CDR3 length: 15 amino acids. Germline-derived CDR1 and CDR2 are MNHEY and SVGAGI. CDR3 coding DNA: TGTGCCAGCAGTAGCCCTGGCTCTGGGGCCAACGTCCTGACTTTC. This translates into CASSSPGSGANVLTF.

Sample share makes this clone medium-sized. The rearrangement uses TRBV7-9 and TRBJ2-2; tentative D call: TRBD2 (7 bases). The CDR3 has 16 amino acids. Germline V CDR1 and CDR2: SEHNR, FQNEAQ (reference sequence). Trimming took 5 bases from V and 6 from J, leaving 19 bases between them. CDR3 in DNA: TGTGCCAGCAGCGGGGGGGGCCGAACCCCCTCCGGGGAGCTGTTTTTT. It is translated as CASSGGGRTPSGELFF.

This clone was seen a handful of times. The chain joins TRBV18 to TRBJ1-1; 7 bases align to TRBD1. Germline V gene lookup returns CDR1 KGHSH and CDR2 LQKENI. V shed 2 bases, J shed 3 bases, and the junction held 6 bases outside the gene matches. The CDR3 contains 15 residues. The CDR3 loop reads CASSPVPRGDTEAFF. The CDR3 DNA is TGTGCCAGCTCACCAGTCCCCAGGGGGGACACTGAAGCTTTCTTT.

V is TRBV5-8 and J is TRBJ2-3; 9 nucleotides agree with TRBD1. The CDR3 spans 16 residues. Germline V lookup: CDR1 SGHTS, CDR2 YDEGEE. The V gene end was trimmed by 6 bases and the J gene end by 5 bases; junction bases not matched to a gene: 13. The CDR3 reads CASTQGDRTGVDTQYF. Here the CDR3 DNA reads TGTGCCAGCACCCAGGGGGACCGGACAGGGGTAGATACGCAGTATTTT.